The rows below give T cell receptor beta chains drawn from one sample of a study of T cells in Graves' hyperthyroidism and ophthalmopathy. Each CDR3 protein gets one entry after TCRdb re-called the multiplex PCR reads with MiXCR. The sample shows about half a million distinct CDR3 sequences, roughly 16% of them seen only once. The sample taken for sequencing was blood. The receptor set was obtained from a woman between 25 and 40 years old with Graves' ophthalmopathy. Both conserved end residues are part of each CDR3. Fields, in order: V gene, D gene, clone size, J gene, CDR3 DNA, CDR3 protein. A D gene is named only where the DNA matches it firmly. Rows give clone size only sometimes, using once, few, many, or a class for an expanded clone.

TRBV4-3	.	.	TRBJ1-4	TGCGCCAGCAGCCAAGATGAGTTGCGGGGACGGAAGAATGAAAAACTGTTTTTT	CASSQDELRGRKNEKLFF
TRBV10-1	.	many	TRBJ2-1	TGCGCCAGCAGTGAGAGAATCCGGGCCGATGAGCAGTTCTTC	CASSERIRADEQFF
TRBV19	.	few	TRBJ1-1	TGTGCCACCCAGAGAGGGGGAGGAACACCTCAGAACACTGAAGCTTTCTTT	CATQRGGGTPQNTEAFF
TRBV10-1	.	.	TRBJ1-3	TGCGCCAGCAATAGAATTCCGGGACACTTTCATGGAAACACCATATATTTT	CASNRIPGHFHGNTIYF
TRBV19	TRBD1	.	TRBJ2-5	TGTGCCAGTAGTATGGGACAGGGGCGGCGAGAGACCCAGTACTTC	CASSMGQGRRETQYF
TRBV15	TRBD1	many	TRBJ2-3	TGTGCCACCAGAACAGGGGCTCAGGACACAGATACGCAGTATTTT	CATRTGAQDTDTQYF
TRBV27	.	.	TRBJ1-2	TGTGCCAGCAGTTTTCGAGGAAGGTCGGGTGGCTACACCTTC	CASSFRGRSGGYTF
TRBV13	.	.	TRBJ1-2	TGTGCCAGCAGCTTAGACAGGGTGAAAGATGGCTACACCTTC	CASSLDRVKDGYTF
TRBV5-1	.	many	TRBJ2-1	TGCGCCAGCAGCGGAGGGACAGCCAATGAGCAGTTCTTC	CASSGGTANEQFF
TRBV4-3	.	.	TRBJ1-1	TGCGCCAGCAGCCAAGAGGGGGTCAACGGGGTGAGAGCTTTCTTT	CASSQEGVNGVRAFF
TRBV27	.	many	TRBJ2-3	TGTGCCAGCAGTTTCCAAGGCGCGGGACTTTCAGATACGCAGTATTTT	CASSFQGAGLSDTQYF
TRBV5-4	.	few	TRBJ2-2	TGTGCCAGCCGTCCTGGAGGACTCAACACCGGGGAGCTGTTTTTT	CASRPGGLNTGELFF
TRBV12-3/TRBV12-4	.	few	TRBJ2-2	TGTGCCAGCACGGGCAGGCACACCGGGGAGCTGTTTTTT	CASTGRHTGELFF
TRBV7-2	TRBD2	many	TRBJ2-1	TGTGCCAGCAGCCCGCAAGCGGGAGTTGCCACCAACAATGAGCAGTTCTTC	CASSPQAGVATNNEQFF